The 17 T cell receptor beta chains presented below share a single source sample, sequenced in a study of blood T cells in healthy people across ages. Using a J-beta primer mix together with a sample-barcoded 5' primer, a second PCR was run for about 6 to 12 cycles. In TCRdb, the 5' RACE reads were re-called with MiXCR into one record per CDR3 protein. The top ten hold 10% to 15% of the sample, which has hundreds of thousands of distinct CDR3 sequences, around 36% seen once. The sequenced sample consisted of blood. These receptors were collected from a young man in good health.

A note on this clonotype: A much larger clone lies one base from this, so it may be a read error. V usage is TRBV5-1 and J usage is TRBJ1-2; 8 positions agree with TRBD1. The CDR3 totals 17 residues. The germline V gene has CDR1 SGHRS and CDR2 YFSETQ. CDR3 amino acids: CVSSLAGMPGGDYGYTF. CDR3 DNA: TGCGTCAGCAGCTTGGCCGGTATGCCAGGGGGCGACTATGGCTACACCTTC.

This clonotype was found a few times. The gene calls are TRBV18 and TRBJ2-7, with a possible D match to TRBD1 (7 bases). The tail of the sequence fits TRBJ2-5 better, so the J call may be wrong. In germline, CDR1 is KGHSH, CDR2 LQKENI. The CDR3 has 15 residues. In DNA form, the CDR3 reads TGTGCCAGCTCCCTGCACAGGGGAGGTAGAGAGACCCAGTACTTC. Translation gives CASSLHRGGRETQYF.

The J gene is TRBJ1-1, the V gene TRBV12-3 or TRBV12-4, with 9 bases that match TRBD1. Losses at the gene ends were 7 bases for V and 9 bases for J; bases not matched to a gene: 15. The CDR3 is made up of 15 amino acids. The CDR3 reads CASKLTGTGTTQAFF. The CDR3, as DNA: TGTGCCAGCAAACTGACCGGGACAGGGACGACTCAAGCTTTCTTT.

V usage is TRBV7-2 and J usage is TRBJ1-2, with 7 bases aligning to TRBD1. This CDR3 is 14 amino acids long. Germline CDR1 SGHTA, CDR2 FQGNSA. The trim removed 1 base at V and 6 bases at J, leaving 5 bases unmatched. CDR3 sequence reads: CASSLGQGKDGYTF. The CDR3 bases are TGTGCCAGCAGCTTAGGACAGGGAAAGGATGGCTACACCTTC.

The rearrangement uses TRBV7-9 and TRBJ2-5, with 7 bases matching TRBD1. CDR3 length: 15 amino acids. Trimming removed 5 bases from V and 5 bases from J; junction bases left unmatched: 11. The germline V gene encodes CDR1 SEHNR and CDR2 FQNEAQ (reference sequence). Here the CDR3 DNA reads TGTGCCAGCAGCCCTCATCAGGGGGTCGGGGAGACCCAGTACTTC. Residues: CASSPHQGVGETQYF. Complete variable domain (other parts from reference TRBV7-9 and TRBJ2-5): DTGVSQNPRHKITKRGQNVTFRCDPISEHNRLYWYRQTLGQGPEFLTYFQNEAQLEKSRLLSDRFSAERPKGSFSTLEIQRTEQGDSAMYLCASSPHQGVGETQYFGPGTRLLVL.

This chain connects TRBV5-1 to TRBJ2-3, with 12 bases fitting TRBD2. Germline V gives CDR1 SGHRS, CDR2 YFSETQ. The CDR3 runs to 15 residues. With V trimmed by 6 bases and J by 4 bases, 6 bases remained unmatched. CDR3 sequence reads: CASTASGGASDTQYF. The DNA of the CDR3 is TGCGCCAGCACGGCTAGCGGGGGGGCCTCAGATACGCAGTATTTT.

There are a few counts of this clonotype. The rearrangement links TRBV7-6 to TRBJ2-1, with 8 bases fitting TRBD2. Trimming removed 1 base from V and 0 bases from J; junction bases left unmatched: 8. Looked up from germline, CDR1 is SGHVS and CDR2 is FNYEAQ. This CDR3 spans 18 amino acids. CDR3 nucleotides: TGTGCCAGCAGCTTAGGAGTTAGCGGGGAAATCTCCTACAATGAGCAGTTCTTC. It is translated as CASSLGVSGEISYNEQFF.

The CDR3 region is CASSPGQGVQYF. DNA of the CDR3: TGTGCCAGCAGCCCTGGACAGGGAGTGCAGTACTTC. The chain combines TRBV3-1 with TRBJ2-7, with 8 bases aligning to TRBD1. V was pared by 4 bases and J by 9 bases, with 5 bases of the junction left unmatched. This CDR3 spans 12 amino acids. Germline lookup yields CDR1 LGHDT and CDR2 YNNKEL (reference sequence).

A few counts support this clonotype. The rearrangement uses TRBV6-2 or TRBV6-3 and TRBJ2-1; 11 nucleotides line up with TRBD2. V was clipped by 5 bases and J by 5 bases; unmatched bases: 5. The length of the CDR3 is 15 residues. Germline V gene data show CDR1 as MNHEY and CDR2 as SVGEGT. The CDR3 region is CASSTLAGGDNEQFF. CDR3 bases: TGTGCCAGCAGTACTCTAGCGGGGGGAGACAATGAGCAGTTCTTC.

The CDR3 nucleotides read TGTGCCAGCAGTTACCATGGACAGGCCCGAGGGGGCTACACCTTC. Translation: CASSYHGQARGGYTF. The chain couples TRBV12-3 or TRBV12-4 to TRBJ1-2; TRBD1 matches at 7 bases. The CDR3 is made up of 15 amino acids. Trimming took 4 bases from V and 8 from J; bases not matched to a gene: 13.

J is TRBJ1-5 and V is TRBV2; no definite D call. Germline V gene lookup returns CDR1 SNHLY and CDR2 FYNNEI. The V and J ends lost 5 bases and 0 bases respectively, with 29 bases between them. The CDR3 has 21 amino acids. CDR3 amino acids: CASSRDYTASWPSNSNQPQHF. CDR3 DNA: TGTGCCAGCAGTCGGGATTATACGGCAAGCTGGCCCTCAAATAGCAATCAGCCCCAGCATTTT. Filled out from reference TRBV2 and TRBJ1-5, the complete variable domain reads EPEVTQTPSHQVTQMGQEVILRCVPISNHLYFYWYRQILGQKVEFLVSFYNNEISEKSEIFDDQFSVERPDGSNFTLKIRSTKLEDSAMYFCASSRDYTASWPSNSNQPQHFGDGTRLSIL.

This rearrangement joins TRBV9 to TRBJ1-2, with D uncertain. Trimming shortened V by 0 bases and J by 6 bases, and 6 bases separated the two germline ends. The CDR3 covers 12 residues. CDR1 SGDLS and CDR2 YYNGEE come from the germline V gene. The CDR3 nucleotides read TGTGCCAGCAGCGTAGGGTTGGATGGCTACACCTTC. As protein: CASSVGLDGYTF.

The chain uses TRBV5-1 and TRBJ2-2; D unresolved. Trimming left V 4 bases short and J 5 bases short, with 12 bases between. CDR1 is SGHRS and CDR2 is YFSETQ in the germline V gene. The CDR3 totals 14 residues. The CDR3, as DNA: TGCGCCAGCAGCCCGGTTTTGGCTACCGGGGAGCTGTTTTTT. It encodes CASSPVLATGELFF.

CDR3 sequence reads: CASRTPLAGGPNEQFF. The CDR3 coding sequence is TGTGCCAGCAGAACTCCCCTGGCGGGGGGGCCGAATGAGCAGTTCTTC. The V gene is TRBV6-2 or TRBV6-3, the J gene TRBJ2-1, with 9 bases matching TRBD2. Trimming removed 6 bases from V and 7 bases from J; junction bases left unmatched: 13. There are 16 residues in the CDR3. Germline V lookup: CDR1 MNHEY, CDR2 SVGEGT.

The CDR3 nucleotides are TGTGCCAGCAGCTTGGTTTTTGGGAACAACACCTTC. Amino acid sequence: CASSLVFGNNTF. This chain links TRBV5-6 with TRBJ1-2; no clear D. CDR3 length equals 12 residues. Trimming left V 0 bases short and J 12 bases short, with 12 bases between. CDR1 is SGHDT and CDR2 is YYEEEE in the germline V gene.

This clonotype showed up many times. The chain employs TRBV3-1 and TRBJ1-2; 7 bases fit TRBD1. The germline gives CDR1 LGHDT, CDR2 YNNKEL (reference sequence). This CDR3 comprises 13 residues. J lost 4 bases, V lost 7 bases, and 6 bases had no gene match. The DNA for the CDR3 is TGTGCCAGCACCCGGGACAGCCGCTATGGCTACACCTTC. Residues: CASTRDSRYGYTF.

The J gene is TRBJ2-1, the V gene TRBV18; D may be TRBD1 (6 bases). The CDR3 contains 13 residues. V dropped 5 bases and J dropped 4 bases, with 9 bases sitting between them. Germline CDR1 and CDR2: KGHSH and LQKENI. The DNA for the CDR3 is TGTGCCAGCTCATGGACAGATTACAATGAGCAGTTCTTC. The encoded protein is CASSWTDYNEQFF.